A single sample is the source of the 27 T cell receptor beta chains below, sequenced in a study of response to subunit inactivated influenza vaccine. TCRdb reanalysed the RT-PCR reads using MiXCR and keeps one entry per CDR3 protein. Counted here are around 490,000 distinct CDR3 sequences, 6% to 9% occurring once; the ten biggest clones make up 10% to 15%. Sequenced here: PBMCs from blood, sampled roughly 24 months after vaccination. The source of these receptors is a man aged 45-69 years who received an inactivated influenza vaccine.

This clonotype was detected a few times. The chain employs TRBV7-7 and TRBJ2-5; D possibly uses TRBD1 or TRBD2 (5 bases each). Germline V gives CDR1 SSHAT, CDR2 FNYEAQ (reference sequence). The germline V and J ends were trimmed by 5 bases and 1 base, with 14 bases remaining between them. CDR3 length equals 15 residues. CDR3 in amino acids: CASSVTPGAQETQYF. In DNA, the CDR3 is TGTGCCAGCAGCGTAACCCCCGGGGCCCAAGAGACCCAGTACTTC.

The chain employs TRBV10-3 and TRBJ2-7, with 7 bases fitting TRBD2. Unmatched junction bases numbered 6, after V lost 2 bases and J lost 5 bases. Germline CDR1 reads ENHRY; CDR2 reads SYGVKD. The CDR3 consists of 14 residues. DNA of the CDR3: TGTGCCATCAGTGAGGCGGGGGACGAGAACGAGCAGTACTTC. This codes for CAISEAGDENEQYF.

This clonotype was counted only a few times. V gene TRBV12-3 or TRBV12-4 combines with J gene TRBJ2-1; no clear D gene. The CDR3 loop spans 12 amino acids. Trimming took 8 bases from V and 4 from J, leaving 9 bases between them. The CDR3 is CASGKTYNEQFF. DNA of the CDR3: TGTGCCAGCGGAAAGACGTACAATGAGCAGTTCTTC.

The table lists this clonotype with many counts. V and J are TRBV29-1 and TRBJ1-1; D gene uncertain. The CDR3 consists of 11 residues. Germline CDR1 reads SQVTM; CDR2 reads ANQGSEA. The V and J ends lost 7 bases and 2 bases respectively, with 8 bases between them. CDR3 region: CSGLTNTEAFF. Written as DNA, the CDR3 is TGCAGCGGCCTCACTAACACTGAAGCTTTCTTT.

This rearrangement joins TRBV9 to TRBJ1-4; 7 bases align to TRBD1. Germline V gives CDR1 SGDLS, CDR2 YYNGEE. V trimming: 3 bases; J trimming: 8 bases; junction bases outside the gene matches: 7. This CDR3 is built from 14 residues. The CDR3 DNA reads TGTGCCAGCAGCGAGGGGGCAGGGCTGGAAAAACTGTTTTTT. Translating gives CASSEGAGLEKLFF.

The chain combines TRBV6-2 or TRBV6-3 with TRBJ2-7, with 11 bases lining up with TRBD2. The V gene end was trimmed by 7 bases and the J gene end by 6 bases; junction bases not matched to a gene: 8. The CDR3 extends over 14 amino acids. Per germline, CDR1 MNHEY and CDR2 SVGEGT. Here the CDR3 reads CASTKLAGGREQYF. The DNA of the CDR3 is TGTGCCAGCACCAAATTAGCGGGAGGGCGCGAGCAGTACTTC.

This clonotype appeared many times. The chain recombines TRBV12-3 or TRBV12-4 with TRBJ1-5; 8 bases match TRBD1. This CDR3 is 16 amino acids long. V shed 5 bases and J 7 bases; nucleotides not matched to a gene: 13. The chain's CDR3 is CASSQMDRAVGQPQHF. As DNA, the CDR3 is TGTGCCAGCAGTCAAATGGACAGGGCTGTAGGGCAGCCCCAGCATTTT.

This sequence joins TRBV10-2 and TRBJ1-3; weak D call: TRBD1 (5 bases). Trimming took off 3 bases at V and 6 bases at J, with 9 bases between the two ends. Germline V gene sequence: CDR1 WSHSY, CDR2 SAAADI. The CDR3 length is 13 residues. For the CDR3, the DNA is TGCGCCAGCAGTGAATCCAGGGCAAACACCATATATTTT. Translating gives CASSESRANTIYF.

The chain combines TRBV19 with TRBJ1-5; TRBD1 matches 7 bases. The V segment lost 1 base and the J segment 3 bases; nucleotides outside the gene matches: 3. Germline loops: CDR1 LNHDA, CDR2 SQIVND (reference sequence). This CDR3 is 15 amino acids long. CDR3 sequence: CASSIGGTVNQPQHF. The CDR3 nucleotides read TGTGCCAGTAGTATAGGGGGGACAGTCAATCAGCCCCAGCATTTT.

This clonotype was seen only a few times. CDR3 nucleotides: TGTGCCATCAGTGAGTTTGGCGGGGAGCAGTACTTC. Amino acids: CAISEFGGEQYF. The rearrangement links TRBV10-3 to TRBJ2-7; TRBD2 is a possible D gene (5 bases). Trimming removed 1 base from V and 7 bases from J, with 8 bases in between. Germline assignment: CDR1 ENHRY and CDR2 SYGVKD. There are 12 residues in the CDR3.

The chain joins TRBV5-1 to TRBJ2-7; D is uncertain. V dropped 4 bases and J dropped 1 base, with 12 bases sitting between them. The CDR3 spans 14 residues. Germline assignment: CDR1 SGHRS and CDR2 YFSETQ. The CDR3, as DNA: TGCGCCAGCAGCGCCACCGGGCCTTCCTACGAGCAGTACTTC. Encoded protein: CASSATGPSYEQYF.

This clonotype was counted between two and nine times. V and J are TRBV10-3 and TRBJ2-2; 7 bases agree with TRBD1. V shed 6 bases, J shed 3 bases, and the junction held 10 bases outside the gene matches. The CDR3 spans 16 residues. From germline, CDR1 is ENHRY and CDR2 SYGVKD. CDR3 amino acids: CAIRKGARVDTGELFF. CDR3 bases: TGTGCCATCAGGAAGGGGGCGCGAGTGGACACCGGGGAGCTGTTTTTT.

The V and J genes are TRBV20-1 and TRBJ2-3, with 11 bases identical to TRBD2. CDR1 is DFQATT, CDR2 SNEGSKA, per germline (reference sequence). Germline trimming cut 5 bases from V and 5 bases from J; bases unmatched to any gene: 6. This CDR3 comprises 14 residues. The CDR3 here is CSARTSGSLDTQYF. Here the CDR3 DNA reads TGCAGTGCTCGTACTAGCGGGAGTTTAGATACGCAGTATTTT.

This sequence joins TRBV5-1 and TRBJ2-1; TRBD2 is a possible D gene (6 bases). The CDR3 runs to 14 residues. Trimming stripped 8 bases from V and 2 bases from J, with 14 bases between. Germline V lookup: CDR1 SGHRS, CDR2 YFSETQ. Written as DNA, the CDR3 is TGCGCCAGTAGGCGGGAACAGACCTACAATGAGCAGTTCTTC. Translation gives CASRREQTYNEQFF. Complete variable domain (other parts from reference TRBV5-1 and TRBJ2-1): KAGVTQTPRYLIKTRGQQVTLSCSPISGHRSVSWYQQTPGQGLQFLFEYFSETQRNKGNFPGRFSGRQFSNSRSEMNVSTLELGDSALYLCASRREQTYNEQFFGPGTRLTVL.

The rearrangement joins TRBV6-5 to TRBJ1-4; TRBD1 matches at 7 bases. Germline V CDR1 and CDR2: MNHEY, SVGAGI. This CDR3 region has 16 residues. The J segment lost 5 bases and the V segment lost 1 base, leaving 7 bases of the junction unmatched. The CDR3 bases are TGTGCCAGCAGTTACTTAGGACAGGCAGCAAATGAAAAACTGTTTTTT. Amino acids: CASSYLGQAANEKLFF.

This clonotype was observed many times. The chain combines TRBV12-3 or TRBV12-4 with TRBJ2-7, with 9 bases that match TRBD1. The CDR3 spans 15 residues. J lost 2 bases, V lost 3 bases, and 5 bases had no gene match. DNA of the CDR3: TGTGCCAGCAGTTTGTCCGGGACAGGGACCTACGAGCAGTACTTC. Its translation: CASSLSGTGTYEQYF.

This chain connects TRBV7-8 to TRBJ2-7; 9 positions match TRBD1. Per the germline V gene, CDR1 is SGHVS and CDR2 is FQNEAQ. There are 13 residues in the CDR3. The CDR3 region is CAATGGPSYEQYF. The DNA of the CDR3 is TGTGCAGCGACAGGGGGTCCCTCCTACGAGCAGTACTTC.

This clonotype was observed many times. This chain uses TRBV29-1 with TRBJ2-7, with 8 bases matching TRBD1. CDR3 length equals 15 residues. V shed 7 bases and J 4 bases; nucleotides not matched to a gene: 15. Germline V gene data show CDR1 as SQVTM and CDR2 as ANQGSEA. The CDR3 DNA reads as TGCAGCGATCACTTGGGCAGGGGGCTTAGGTACGAGCAGTACTTC. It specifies CSDHLGRGLRYEQYF.

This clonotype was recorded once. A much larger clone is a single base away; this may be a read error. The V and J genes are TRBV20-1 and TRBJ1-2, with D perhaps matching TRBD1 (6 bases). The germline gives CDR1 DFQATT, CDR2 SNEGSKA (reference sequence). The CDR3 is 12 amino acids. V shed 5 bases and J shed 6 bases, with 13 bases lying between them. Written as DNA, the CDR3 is TGCAGTGCTCAAGGACAGCACGATGGCTACACCTTC. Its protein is CSAQGQHDGYTF.

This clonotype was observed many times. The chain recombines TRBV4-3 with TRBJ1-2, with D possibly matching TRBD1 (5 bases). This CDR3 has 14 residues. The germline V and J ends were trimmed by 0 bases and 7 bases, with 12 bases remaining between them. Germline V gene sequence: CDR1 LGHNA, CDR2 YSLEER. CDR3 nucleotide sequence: TGCGCCAGCAGCCAAGACGGCCAGGGAGGTGGCTACACCTTC. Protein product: CASSQDGQGGGYTF.

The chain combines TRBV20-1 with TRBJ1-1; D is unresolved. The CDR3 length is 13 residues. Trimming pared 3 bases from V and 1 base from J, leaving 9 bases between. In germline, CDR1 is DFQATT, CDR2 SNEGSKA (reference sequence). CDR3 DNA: TGCAGTGCTAGGGGTATGCGGAACACTGAAGCTTTCTTT. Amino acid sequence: CSARGMRNTEAFF.

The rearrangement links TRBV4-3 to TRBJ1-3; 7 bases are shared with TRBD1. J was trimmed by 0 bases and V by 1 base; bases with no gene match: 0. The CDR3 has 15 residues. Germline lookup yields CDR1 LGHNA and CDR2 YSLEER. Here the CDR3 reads CASSQGDSSGNTIYF. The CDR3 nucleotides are TGCGCCAGCAGCCAAGGGGACAGCTCTGGAAACACCATATATTTT.

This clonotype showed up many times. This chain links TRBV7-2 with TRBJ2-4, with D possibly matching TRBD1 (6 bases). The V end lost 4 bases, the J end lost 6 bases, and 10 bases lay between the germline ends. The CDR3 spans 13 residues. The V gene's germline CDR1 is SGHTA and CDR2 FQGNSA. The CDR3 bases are TGTGCCAGCAGCTCCCAGGGGACAAACATTCAGTACTTC. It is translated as CASSSQGTNIQYF. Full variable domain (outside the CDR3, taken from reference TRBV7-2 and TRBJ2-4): GAGVSQSPSNKVTEKGKDVELRCDPISGHTALYWYRQSLGQGLEFLIYFQGNSAPDKSGLPSDRFSAERTGGSVSTLTIQRTQQEDSAVYLCASSSQGTNIQYFGAGTRLSVL.

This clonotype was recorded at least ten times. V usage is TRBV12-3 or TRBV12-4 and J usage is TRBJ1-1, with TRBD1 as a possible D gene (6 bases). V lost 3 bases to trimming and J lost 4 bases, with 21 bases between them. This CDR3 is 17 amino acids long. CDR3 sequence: CASSFNLGGPVGTEAFF. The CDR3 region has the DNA TGTGCCAGCAGTTTCAATCTCGGGGGGCCGGTGGGCACTGAAGCTTTCTTT.

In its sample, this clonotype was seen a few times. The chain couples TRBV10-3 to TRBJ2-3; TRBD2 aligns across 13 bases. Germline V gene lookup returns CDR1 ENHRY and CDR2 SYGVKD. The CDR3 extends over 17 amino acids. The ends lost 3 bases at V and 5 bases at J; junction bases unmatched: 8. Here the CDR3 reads CAISELGLAGRRDTQYF. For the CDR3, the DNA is TGTGCCATCAGTGAACTGGGACTAGCGGGGCGCCGAGATACGCAGTATTTT.

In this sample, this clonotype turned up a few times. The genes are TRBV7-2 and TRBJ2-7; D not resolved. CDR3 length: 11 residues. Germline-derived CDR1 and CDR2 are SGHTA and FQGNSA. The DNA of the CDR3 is TGTGCAGAATACTATCTTAACGAGCAGTACTTC. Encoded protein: CAEYYLNEQYF.

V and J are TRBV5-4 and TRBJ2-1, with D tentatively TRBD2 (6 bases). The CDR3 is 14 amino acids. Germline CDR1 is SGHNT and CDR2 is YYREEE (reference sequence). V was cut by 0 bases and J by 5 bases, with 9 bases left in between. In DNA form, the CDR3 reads TGTGCCAGCAGCTTGGAGGACTATCACAATGAGCAGTTCTTC. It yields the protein CASSLEDYHNEQFF. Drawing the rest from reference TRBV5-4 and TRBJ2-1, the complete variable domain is ETGVTQSPTHLIKTRGQQVTLRCSSQSGHNTVSWYQQALGQGPQFIFQYYREEENGRGNFPPRFSGLQFPNYSSELNVNALELDDSALYLCASSLEDYHNEQFFGPGTRLTVL.